This T cell receptor (beta chain) appears in the sequencing data of a study of T cells after yellow fever vaccination. The CDR3 runs 16 residues. The trim removed 3 bases at V and 2 bases at J, leaving 4 bases unmatched. CDR1 is SQVTM and CDR2 is ANQGSEA in the germline V gene. TCRdb ran MiXCR on the 5' RACE reads and lists one entry per CDR3 protein. The sample carries 450,000 to 650,000 distinct CDR3 sequences, roughly 14% recorded once. This clonotype was seen a handful of times. Its antigen is not known. General study results and limits: Clones from primary vaccination mostly reappeared after the booster (roughly 95% CD4, approximately 86% CD8).

This material consisted of PBMCs, taken on the day of the yellow fever booster vaccination. The sequence came from a man between 25 and 39 years old who received the YFV17D yellow fever vaccine. The rearrangement uses TRBV29-1 and TRBJ2-2; 12 positions agree with TRBD2. CDR3: CSVESSGRANTGELFF. CDR3 DNA sequence: TGCAGCGTTGAGTCTAGCGGGAGGGCAAACACCGGGGAGCTGTTTTTT.